A single T cell receptor (beta chain) is shown here with its context. Antigen unknown. A clone one base away is much larger, so this may be a read error. CDR1 MNHEY and CDR2 SVGEGT come from the germline V gene. The CDR3 has 14 residues. V lost 6 bases, J lost 2 bases, and 13 bases lay in between. RNA was extracted from whole blood without cell sorting, alongside germline DNA. The data belong to a study of tumor-infiltrating lymphocytes in primary liver carcinoma. Study-wide points: Because the samples were bulk unsorted, the study did not compare CD4+ and CD8+ repertoires.

A constant-region primer served to make TCR beta cDNA from roughly 460 ng total RNA. Researchers made the TCR beta libraries by running three nested multiplex PCR rounds with slightly modified ARM-PCR. A C-beta reverse primer and TRBV1-TRBV30 forward primers served in each of the first two PCR rounds, at ten to eleven cycles apiece. TCRdb re-called the multiplex PCR reads with MiXCR, one entry per CDR3 protein. There are approximately 330,000 distinct CDR3 sequences in the sample; roughly two thirds occur only once, and 5.5% to 7% lies in the top ten. The sample consisted of peripheral blood. The chain joins TRBV6-2 or TRBV6-3 to TRBJ1-1; the D is unclear. The receptor was isolated from a man aged 40-55 years with primary liver carcinoma and hepatitis B virus infection. The CDR3 region is CASRQPARNTEAFF. The CDR3 coding sequence is TGTGCCAGCAGACAACCAGCGCGTAACACTGAAGCTTTCTTT.